This T cell receptor beta chain was sequenced during a study of shared clonotypes between healthy human individuals. With V trimmed by 7 bases and J by 9 bases, 8 bases remained unmatched. Germline CDR1 MDHEN, CDR2 SYDVKM. CDR3 length: 13 residues. Method: immunoSEQ multiplex PCR; TCRdb's copy keeps in-frame clones and lacks some. The sample contains about 490,000 clones, roughly 85% of which appear only once. This TCR was recovered from a woman between 40 and 55 years old in good health. Some clones in this sample may be carry-over from other donors' samples. The rearrangement links TRBV28 to TRBJ2-4; 8 positions agree with TRBD2. The sequenced sample consisted of PBMCs. CDR3 protein: CASKTSGFVIQYF. The CDR3 region has the DNA TGTGCCAGCAAAACTAGCGGTTTTGTCATTCAGTACTTC.